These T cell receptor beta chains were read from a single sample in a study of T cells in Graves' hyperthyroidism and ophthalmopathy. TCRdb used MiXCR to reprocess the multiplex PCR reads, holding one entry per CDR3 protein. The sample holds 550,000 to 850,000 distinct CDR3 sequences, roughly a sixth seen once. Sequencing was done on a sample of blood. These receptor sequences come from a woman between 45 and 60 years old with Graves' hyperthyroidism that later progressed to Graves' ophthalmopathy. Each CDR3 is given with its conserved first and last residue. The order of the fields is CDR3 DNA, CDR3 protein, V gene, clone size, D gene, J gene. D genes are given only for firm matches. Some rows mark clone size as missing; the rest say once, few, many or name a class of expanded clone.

DNA: TGTGCCAGCAGCTTAAGGGGAGGCCTAGCGGGATTCTACGAGCAGTACTTC
CDR3: CASSLRGGLAGFYEQYF
V: TRBV7-2
size: .
D: TRBD2
J: TRBJ2-7

DNA: TGCAGCGTGGGTACCTCTAACTATGGCTACACCTTC
CDR3: CSVGTSNYGYTF
V: TRBV29-1
size: .
D: .
J: TRBJ1-2

DNA: TGTGCCAGCAGCTCCCCCGGGACAGGGCCGGGGGACACCATATATTTT
CDR3: CASSSPGTGPGDTIYF
V: TRBV7-9
size: many
D: TRBD1
J: TRBJ1-3

DNA: TGTGCCAGCAGCAAGACTAGCGGGGGGCATAATGAGCAGTTCTTC
CDR3: CASSKTSGGHNEQFF
V: TRBV7-3
size: .
D: TRBD2
J: TRBJ2-1

DNA: TGTGCCAGCAGCCTCATCTTTTCCCTGACCCGTTCCTACAATGAGCAGTTCTTC
CDR3: CASSLIFSLTRSYNEQFF
V: TRBV7-9
size: .
D: .
J: TRBJ2-1

DNA: TGTGCCAGCAGCAGAGAGCGGGGGGCAGGCACAGATACGCAGTATTTT
CDR3: CASSRERGAGTDTQYF
V: TRBV7-2
size: .
D: TRBD2
J: TRBJ2-3

DNA: TGTGCCAGCAGCTTACCGACAATTTCCGTCCCCAATGAGCAGTTCTTC
CDR3: CASSLPTISVPNEQFF
V: TRBV13
size: many
D: .
J: TRBJ2-1

DNA: TGTGCCAGTTCGACAGGGGGCTTAAGTGAGCAGTTCTTC
CDR3: CASSTGGLSEQFF
V: TRBV19
size: .
D: TRBD1
J: TRBJ2-1

DNA: TGCGCCAGCAGCGTACCTCTACTAGCGGGGGCTAATGAGCAGTTCTTC
CDR3: CASSVPLLAGANEQFF
V: TRBV5-1
size: many
D: TRBD2
J: TRBJ2-1

DNA: TGTGCCAGCAGATTAGTCCGTGAGCAGTTCTTC
CDR3: CASRLVREQFF
V: TRBV12-3/TRBV12-4
size: many
D: .
J: TRBJ2-1

DNA: TGTGCCAGCAGTTTAGTTTCTAGCGGAACGTGGGAGCAGTACTTC
CDR3: CASSLVSSGTWEQYF
V: TRBV12-3/TRBV12-4
size: many
D: TRBD2
J: TRBJ2-7

DNA: TGTGCCAGCAGAACCGGGACCGCTGATCAGCCCCAGCATTTT
CDR3: CASRTGTADQPQHF
V: TRBV12-3/TRBV12-4
size: .
D: .
J: TRBJ1-5

DNA: TGTGCCAGCAGCGGGGCCGGTGACGTTGAGCAGTTCTTC
CDR3: CASSGAGDVEQFF
V: TRBV11-3
size: many
D: .
J: TRBJ2-1

DNA: TGTGCCAGCAGTTTAGGGACTGTTATTGGAAAACTGTTTTTT
CDR3: CASSLGTVIGKLFF
V: TRBV12-3/TRBV12-4
size: few
D: .
J: TRBJ1-4

DNA: TGTGCCAGCAGCTTAAGGGGGGGTCGGGACAGAGCGTACAATGAGCAGTTCTTC
CDR3: CASSLRGGRDRAYNEQFF
V: TRBV12-3/TRBV12-4
size: .
D: .
J: TRBJ2-1

DNA: TGTGCCAGCAGTTACCAGGGGACCTCCTACGAGCAGTACTTC
CDR3: CASSYQGTSYEQYF
V: TRBV6-6
size: many
D: .
J: TRBJ2-7

DNA: TGTGCCAGGAGTGAAGGGACAGGCACCCCCAATGAGCAGTTCTTC
CDR3: CARSEGTGTPNEQFF
V: TRBV27
size: .
D: TRBD1
J: TRBJ2-1

DNA: TGTGCCACCAGCAGGGGACAGTGGGACTATGGCTACACCTTC
CDR3: CATSRGQWDYGYTF
V: TRBV24-1
size: .
D: TRBD1
J: TRBJ1-2

DNA: TGTGCCAGCAGCTCGGCCAAATACGGGGGGACAGATACGCAGTATTTT
CDR3: CASSSAKYGGTDTQYF
V: TRBV13
size: .
D: TRBD2
J: TRBJ2-3

DNA: TGCGCCAGCAGCTTGACGAAGACAGGGAACTATGGCTACACCTTC
CDR3: CASSLTKTGNYGYTF
V: TRBV5-1
size: many
D: TRBD1
J: TRBJ1-2

DNA: TGTGCCAGCTCACAGTTTTCGGGTGGCGCCGGGGAGCTGTTTTTT
CDR3: CASSQFSGGAGELFF
V: TRBV18
size: few
D: .
J: TRBJ2-2

DNA: TGTGCCAGCAGTTTACTGGGCGAGGGAGAGCAGTTCTTC
CDR3: CASSLLGEGEQFF
V: TRBV12-3/TRBV12-4
size: .
D: .
J: TRBJ2-1

DNA: TGTGCCAGCGGAGCCGGACTAGCGGGTTATCAAGAGACCCAGTACTTC
CDR3: CASGAGLAGYQETQYF
V: TRBV7-9
size: many
D: TRBD2
J: TRBJ2-5

DNA: TGTGCTAGTGGTTTGGTTCTAGGTGGCATAGGCAATCAGCCCCAGCATTTT
CDR3: CASGLVLGGIGNQPQHF
V: TRBV12-5
size: .
D: .
J: TRBJ1-5

DNA: TGTGCCAGCAGTTGGACAGGGCACTCGTCACCCCTCCACTTT
CDR3: CASSWTGHSSPLHF
V: TRBV28
size: .
D: TRBD1
J: TRBJ1-6

DNA: TGCAGTGCTAAGGGGACTAGCGGGGGGGACACAGGTACGCAGTATTTT
CDR3: CSAKGTSGGDTGTQYF
V: TRBV20-1
size: many
D: TRBD2
J: TRBJ2-3

DNA: TGTGCCAGCAGTGAAACCTTGGCTAGCGGGGCTAGCACAGATACGCAGTATTTT
CDR3: CASSETLASGASTDTQYF
V: TRBV6-1
size: .
D: TRBD2
J: TRBJ2-3

DNA: TGTGCCAGCAGTTTAGCCGAAAGCTCCTACAATGAGCAGTTCTTC
CDR3: CASSLAESSYNEQFF
V: TRBV27
size: few
D: .
J: TRBJ2-1

DNA: TGTGCCAGCAGCTTGTCGACCTTAGCCGGTGATACGCAGTATTTT
CDR3: CASSLSTLAGDTQYF
V: TRBV5-4
size: .
D: .
J: TRBJ2-3

DNA: TGTGCCAGCAGCTGGGACAGCACCTCAACTAATGAAAAACTGTTTTTT
CDR3: CASSWDSTSTNEKLFF
V: TRBV7-2
size: many
D: TRBD1
J: TRBJ1-4

DNA: TGTGCCAGCAGCTTAGAGGGGGTTACTGAAGCTTTCTTT
CDR3: CASSLEGVTEAFF
V: TRBV7-2
size: many
D: .
J: TRBJ1-1

DNA: TGTGCCAGCAGCTTTTCAGAGGCTGAAGCTTTCTTT
CDR3: CASSFSEAEAFF
V: TRBV11-2
size: .
D: .
J: TRBJ1-1

DNA: TGTGCCAGCAGCCAAGATCCCGCAGGGATGAGCAATCAGCCCCAGCATTTT
CDR3: CASSQDPAGMSNQPQHF
V: TRBV3-1
size: many
D: .
J: TRBJ1-5

DNA: TGTGCCAGCAGTTACCTAACGCCGGGACAGGCATCAGATACGCAGTATTTT
CDR3: CASSYLTPGQASDTQYF
V: TRBV6-5
size: many
D: TRBD1
J: TRBJ2-3

DNA: TGTGCCAGCAGCAGGGGACAGTCGGGGACCCAGTACTTC
CDR3: CASSRGQSGTQYF
V: TRBV11-2
size: many
D: TRBD1
J: TRBJ2-5

DNA: TGTGCCAGCAGTTACGGGGGGTCCGGGGAGCTGTTTTTT
CDR3: CASSYGGSGELFF
V: TRBV6-5
size: .
D: .
J: TRBJ2-2

DNA: TGTGCCAGCAGATATAGTAAGGACAGGGGAGGGACTGAAGCTTTCTTT
CDR3: CASRYSKDRGGTEAFF
V: TRBV6-1
size: .
D: TRBD1
J: TRBJ1-1

DNA: TGTGCCAGTAGTAGATCACAGGGGCTGCTGGACACTGAAGCTTTCTTT
CDR3: CASSRSQGLLDTEAFF
V: TRBV19
size: .
D: TRBD1
J: TRBJ1-1